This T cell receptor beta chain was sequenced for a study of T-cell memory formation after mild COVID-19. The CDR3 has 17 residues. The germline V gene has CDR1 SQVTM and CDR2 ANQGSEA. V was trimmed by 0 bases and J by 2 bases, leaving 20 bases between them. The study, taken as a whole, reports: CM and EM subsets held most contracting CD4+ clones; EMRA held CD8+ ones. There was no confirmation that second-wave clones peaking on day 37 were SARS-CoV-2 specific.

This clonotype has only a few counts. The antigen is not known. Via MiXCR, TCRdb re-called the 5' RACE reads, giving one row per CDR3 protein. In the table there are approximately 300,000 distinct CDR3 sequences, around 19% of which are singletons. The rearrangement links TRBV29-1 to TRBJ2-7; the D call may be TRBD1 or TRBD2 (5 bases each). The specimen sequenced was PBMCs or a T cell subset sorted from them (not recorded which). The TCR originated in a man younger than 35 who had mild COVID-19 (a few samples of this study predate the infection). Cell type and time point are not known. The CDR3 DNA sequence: TGCAGCGTTGAAGATCGATCCGGGGCTTTATCGGCCTACGAGCAGTACTTC. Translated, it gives CSVEDRSGALSAYEQYF.